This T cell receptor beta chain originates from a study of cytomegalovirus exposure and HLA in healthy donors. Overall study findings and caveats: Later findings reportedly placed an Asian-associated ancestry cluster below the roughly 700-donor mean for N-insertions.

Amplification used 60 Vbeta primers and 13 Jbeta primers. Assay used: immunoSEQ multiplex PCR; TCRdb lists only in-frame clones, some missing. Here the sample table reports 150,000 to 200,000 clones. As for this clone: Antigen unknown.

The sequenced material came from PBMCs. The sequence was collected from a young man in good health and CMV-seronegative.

The CDR3 coding sequence is TGTGCCAGCAGCTCTCGGAGGGGGGGAGGCACAGATACGCAGTATTTT. It yields the protein CASSSRRGGGTDTQYF. The rearrangement joins TRBV7-3 to TRBJ2-3; the D gene is possibly TRBD2 (7 bases). V gave up 4 bases and J gave up 1 base, with 15 bases separating them. Germline CDR1 reads SGHTA; CDR2 reads FQGTGA. The CDR3 loop spans 16 amino acids.